The clone carrying this TCR beta chain was detected once. The data were taken from a study of blood T cell repertoires in COVID-19. In the study overall: Both acute and convalescent COVID-19 samples were obtained from the United States, Italy and Spain.

V lost 3 bases and J lost 6; bases outside the gene matches: 4. From germline, CDR1 is MNHNS and CDR2 SASEGT. The CDR3 is 14 amino acids. Assay: immunoSEQ multiplex PCR; the TCRdb copy retains only in-frame clones and omits some. This table has approximately 390,000 clones, roughly 90% appearing once. The TCR sequence derives from a man younger than 35 with active or convalescent COVID-19. Sequencing was done on a sample of peripheral blood. The chain recombines TRBV6-1 with TRBJ2-3; the match to TRBD2 covers 9 bases. CDR3 residues: CASSDSGRIDTQYF. The DNA of the CDR3 is TGTGCCAGCAGTGACAGCGGGAGGATTGATACGCAGTATTTT.